Shown below are 19 T cell receptor beta chains from a single sample sequenced in a study of T cell responses to AZD1222 COVID-19 vaccine. Generated by immunoSEQ multiplex PCR, the TCRdb table keeps only in-frame clones and is missing some. The sample lists about 120,000 clones; roughly nine tenths were seen once. Specimen: peripheral blood, collected on day 0 of AZD1222 vaccination. The receptors stem from an adult in good health.

V and J are TRBV5-1 and TRBJ2-1; D gene uncertain. V gave up 0 bases and J gave up 6 bases, with 7 bases separating them. CDR3 length equals 13 residues. The germline gives CDR1 SGHRS, CDR2 YFSETQ. As DNA, the CDR3 is TGCGCCAGCAGCTTGGAGGCTAGCAATGAGCAGTTCTTC. Protein sequence: CASSLEASNEQFF.

The V gene is TRBV27, the J gene TRBJ2-3, with a possible D match to TRBD2 (6 bases). This CDR3 contains 16 residues. With 5 bases removed from V and 2 bases from J, the gap between germline ends came to 17 bases. Germline V lookup: CDR1 MNHEY, CDR2 SMNVEV (reference sequence). Here the CDR3 DNA reads TGTGCCAGCAGTGACCCGCGGGGCCCCCCCACAGATACGCAGTATTTT. It is translated as CASSDPRGPPTDTQYF.

This chain uses TRBV6-1 with TRBJ1-1; D is unresolved. V was pared by 3 bases and J by 6 bases, with 14 bases between. There are 14 residues in the CDR3. Germline V gene data show CDR1 as MNHNS and CDR2 as SASEGT. The CDR3 DNA follows: TGTGCCAGCAGTGAGCGGCTCATGCGTTCTGAAGCTTTCTTT. Protein: CASSERLMRSEAFF.

This chain joins TRBV6-5 and TRBJ2-1; D is uncertain. CDR3 length: 12 residues. Germline loops: CDR1 MNHEY, CDR2 SVGAGI. Deletions cut 5 bases from V and 7 bases from J, with 9 bases between. CDR3 loop: CASSPWGNEQFF. Here the CDR3 DNA reads TGTGCCAGCAGTCCCTGGGGAAATGAGCAGTTCTTC.

The V call is TRBV29-1, the J call TRBJ2-2; TRBD1 aligns across 9 bases. The CDR3 spans 15 residues. In germline, CDR1 is SQVTM, CDR2 ANQGSEA. V shed 6 bases, J shed 1 base, and the junction held 6 bases outside the gene matches. The CDR3 DNA follows: TGCAGCGTGGGATTGGACAGGGGGAACACCGGGGAGCTGTTTTTT. It specifies CSVGLDRGNTGELFF.

This chain joins TRBV5-4 and TRBJ1-1; perhaps TRBD1 as D (6 bases). Germline CDR1 reads SGHNT; CDR2 reads YYREEE (reference sequence). Trimming took 4 bases from V and 5 from J, leaving 18 bases between them. This CDR3 has 15 residues. DNA for the CDR3: TGTGCCAGCAGCCGAGGCAGGGGAGCCGGGACTGAAGCTTTCTTT. Amino acids: CASSRGRGAGTEAFF.

This chain joins TRBV19 and TRBJ1-3; D is unresolved. This CDR3 has 15 residues. Germline V lookup: CDR1 LNHDA, CDR2 SQIVND (reference sequence). The ends were cut back, 3 bases at V and 0 bases at J, with 9 bases in the middle. The CDR3 loop reads CASSIRRTSGNTIYF. As DNA, the CDR3 is TGTGCCAGTAGTATTAGACGGACCTCTGGAAACACCATATATTTT.

The chain is built from TRBV15 and TRBJ2-2; no clear D gene. V was pared by 3 bases and J by 2 bases, with 7 bases between. The CDR3 loop spans 14 amino acids. CDR1 is LNHNV, CDR2 YYDKDF, per germline (reference sequence). CDR3 DNA sequence: TGTGCCACCAGCAGGGGAAGAAACACCGGGGAGCTGTTTTTT. Protein: CATSRGRNTGELFF.

The CDR3 nucleotides are TGTGCCAGTAGTATAGATTGGACAACAGATACGCAGTATTTT. This gives the protein CASSIDWTTDTQYF. The gene calls are TRBV19 and TRBJ2-3, with D perhaps matching TRBD1 (5 bases). Germline V gives CDR1 LNHDA, CDR2 SQIVND (reference sequence). The CDR3 consists of 14 residues. Trimming pared 0 bases from V and 3 bases from J, leaving 7 bases between.

The V call is TRBV30, the J call TRBJ1-6; 9 nucleotides match TRBD1. The CDR3 covers 17 residues. Looked up from germline, CDR1 is GTSNPN and CDR2 is SVGIG (reference sequence). V gave up 5 bases and J gave up 7 bases; unmatched junction bases: 15. This CDR3 is CAWGRDRERSTNSPLHF. The CDR3 nucleotides are TGTGCCTGGGGTCGGGACAGGGAGAGATCAACGAATTCACCCCTCCACTTT.

This rearrangement joins TRBV6-1 to TRBJ2-2; 9 positions agree with TRBD1. Per germline, CDR1 MNHNS and CDR2 SASEGT. Losses at the gene ends were 0 bases for V and 7 bases for J; bases not matched to a gene: 3. This CDR3 has 15 residues. The CDR3 here is CASSEATGGIGELFF. The CDR3 region has the DNA TGTGCCAGCAGTGAAGCGACAGGGGGAATCGGGGAGCTGTTTTTT.

The chain links TRBV7-3 to TRBJ2-5; D possibly corresponds to TRBD2 (5 bases). The CDR3 loop spans 13 amino acids. The ends were cut back, 3 bases at V and 5 bases at J, with 10 bases in the middle. Germline loops: CDR1 SGHTA, CDR2 FQGTGA. CDR3 region: CASSLSGKETQYF. The DNA for the CDR3 is TGTGCCAGCAGCTTGTCGGGGAAGGAGACCCAGTACTTC.

V is TRBV7-8 and J is TRBJ2-1; 8 bases fit TRBD2. The germline CDR1 and CDR2 sequences are SGHVS and FQNEAQ. Trimming took 5 bases from V and 9 from J; bases not matched to a gene: 12. The CDR3 sequence is 15 residues long. The CDR3 DNA reads TGTGCCAGCAGCCCCTATTCGGGGGGGCCTATTGAGCAGTTCTTC. Translation: CASSPYSGGPIEQFF.

The rearrangement joins TRBV12-3 or TRBV12-4 to TRBJ1-2; D not resolved. This CDR3 has 12 residues. Trimming took off 6 bases at V and 4 bases at J, with 9 bases between the two ends. The CDR3 bases are TGTGCCAGCAGCACTCAAGCCTATGGCTACACCTTC. It is translated as CASSTQAYGYTF.

The rearrangement joins TRBV4-2 to TRBJ2-7; D possibly matches TRBD1 or TRBD2 (5 bases each). V was clipped by 3 bases and J by 3 bases, with 21 bases between them. The germline gives CDR1 LGHNA, CDR2 YNFKEQ. This CDR3 region has 17 residues. CDR3 loop: CASSQGTARGEVYEQYF. DNA for the CDR3: TGTGCCAGCAGCCAGGGGACGGCTCGGGGAGAAGTCTACGAGCAGTACTTC.

The chain employs TRBV29-1 and TRBJ2-7, with 7 bases that match TRBD1. Germline-derived CDR1 and CDR2 are SQVTM and ANQGSEA. Losses at the gene ends were 8 bases for V and 3 bases for J; bases not matched to a gene: 7. The CDR3 extends over 12 amino acids. The CDR3 DNA is TGCAGCACTCGGGACAGCATCTACGAGCAGTACTTC. Translating it yields CSTRDSIYEQYF.

The V gene is TRBV14, the J gene TRBJ1-2; D is unresolved. Germline values: CDR1 SGHDN, CDR2 FVKESK. V was trimmed by 3 bases and J by 2 bases, leaving 13 bases between them. The CDR3 length is 15 residues. DNA of the CDR3: TGTGCCAGCAGCCAGGGCCTTTTGGGGAACTATGGCTACACCTTC. Translated: CASSQGLLGNYGYTF. Full variable domain (missing parts from reference TRBV14 and TRBJ1-2): EAGVTQFPSHSVIEKGQTVTLRCDPISGHDNLYWYRRVMGKEIKFLLHFVKESKQDESGMPNNRFLAERTGGTYSTLKVQPAELEDSGVYFCASSQGLLGNYGYTFGSGTRLTVV.

CDR3 in DNA: TGTGCCAGCAGCTTAGATGTAGTGTCTGAAGCTTTCTTT. This codes for CASSLDVVSEAFF. The V gene is TRBV11-2, the J gene TRBJ1-1; D is unclear. This CDR3 contains 13 residues. The V end was cut by 0 bases, the J end by 6 bases, with 8 bases between. Per germline, CDR1 SGHAT and CDR2 FQNNGV. The full variable domain, its missing parts supplied by reference TRBV11-2 and TRBJ1-1, is EAGVAQSPRYKIIEKRQSVAFWCNPISGHATLYWYQQILGQGPKLLIQFQNNGVVDDSQLPKDRFSAERLKGVDSTLKIQPAKLEDSAVYLCASSLDVVSEAFFGQGTRLTVV.

CDR3 DNA: TGTGCCATCAGTGAGAGTAGGACTGTCGGGGAGCTGTTTTTT. Translated, it gives CAISESRTVGELFF. The gene calls are TRBV10-3 and TRBJ2-2; tentatively, D is TRBD2 (5 bases). The germline V gene has CDR1 ENHRY and CDR2 SYGVKD. There are 14 residues in the CDR3. V shed 2 bases and J shed 7 bases, with 11 bases lying between them.